These T cell receptor beta chains were read from a single sample in a study of T cells in Graves' hyperthyroidism and ophthalmopathy. TCRdb called the multiplex PCR reads again in MiXCR, with one record for every CDR3 protein. Of about 720,000 distinct CDR3 sequences listed, about 17% are singletons. The sequencing sample was made of blood. The source of these receptors is a man between 18 and 29 years old with Graves' hyperthyroidism. CDR3s include the opening cysteine and the closing phenylalanine or tryptophan. Each record gives: D gene, J gene, clone size, V gene, CDR3 DNA, CDR3 protein. A D gene is named only where the DNA matches it firmly. Clone size appears in some rows only: once, few, many, or a class for an expanded clone.

TRBD1 | TRBJ2-3 | many | TRBV11-2 | TGTGCCAGCGGAGACAGGGGCAAAACAGATACGCAGTATTTT | CASGDRGKTDTQYF
TRBD2 | TRBJ2-7 | NA | TRBV12-3/TRBV12-4 | TGTGCCAGCACCGTGACTAGCGGTTTTTACGAGCAGTACTTC | CASTVTSGFYEQYF
TRBD1 | TRBJ1-2 | few | TRBV2 | TGTGCCAGCAGCCCCGAGACAGGGTCGGTCTATGGCTACACCTTC | CASSPETGSVYGYTF
NA | TRBJ1-1 | NA | TRBV20-1 | TGCAGTGCTCGAAAGGAACCGGGCACTGAAGCTTTCTTT | CSARKEPGTEAFF
TRBD1 | TRBJ2-4 | NA | TRBV30 | TGTGCCTGGAGTATGGCAGGGGGAGCCAAAAACATTCAGTACTTC | CAWSMAGGAKNIQYF
NA | TRBJ2-1 | many | TRBV2 | TGTGCCAGCAGTGGGGAAGCGCTGTATCTAAATGAGCAGTTCTTC | CASSGEALYLNEQFF
NA | TRBJ2-2 | NA | TRBV4-1 | TGCGCCAGCAGCCAGTTCCGCGGGAACACCGGGGAGCTGTTTTTT | CASSQFRGNTGELFF
TRBD2 | TRBJ2-3 | many | TRBV28 | TGTGCCAGCAGACCGAGGACTAGCGGGAAGTTTGCAGATACGCAGTATTTT | CASRPRTSGKFADTQYF
TRBD2 | TRBJ2-7 | many | TRBV14 | TGTGCCAGCAGCCAAGATACTAGCGGGAGTGACGAGCAGTACTTC | CASSQDTSGSDEQYF
TRBD1 | TRBJ2-1 | NA | TRBV28 | TGTGCCAGCAGGGAGGACAGGGGGCACTACAATGAGCAGTTCTTC | CASREDRGHYNEQFF
NA | TRBJ2-3 | many | TRBV5-6 | TGTGCCAGCAGCCGCGTTGGGGCCATTACCCCAGATACGCAGTATTTT | CASSRVGAITPDTQYF
TRBD1 | TRBJ2-7 | few | TRBV9 | TGTGCCAGCAGCGTAGCCCCAGGGGGCAAGTACGAGCAGTACTTC | CASSVAPGGKYEQYF
TRBD1 | TRBJ1-6 | NA | TRBV28 | TGTGCCAGCAGTTTATATGGGACAGGACTCCTCGCACCCCTCCACTTT | CASSLYGTGLLAPLHF
TRBD1 | TRBJ2-1 | NA | TRBV29-1 | TGCAGCGTTGACATTGACAGGGGCTACAATGAGCAGTTCTTC | CSVDIDRGYNEQFF
NA | TRBJ1-4 | many | TRBV2 | TGTGCCAGCAGTGAAGGGACCACAAGGGACGAAAAACTGTTTTTT | CASSEGTTRDEKLFF
TRBD2 | TRBJ2-7 | many | TRBV2 | TGTGCCAGCTCGGCGGGACTAGCGCGCTACGAGCAGTACTTC | CASSAGLARYEQYF
TRBD1 | TRBJ1-6 | NA | TRBV4-1 | TGCGCCAGCAGCCAACCGGACAGGGCCTATAATTCACCCCTCCACTTT | CASSQPDRAYNSPLHF
NA | TRBJ2-3 | NA | TRBV4-2 | TGTGCCAGCAGCCCTCAGACTACCTCGACCCTTAGCACAGATACGCAGTATTTT | CASSPQTTSTLSTDTQYF
NA | TRBJ1-2 | many | TRBV9 | TGTGCCAGCAGCCCAAGGACCGGGTACTATGGCTACACCTTC | CASSPRTGYYGYTF
NA | TRBJ2-7 | many | TRBV20-1 | TGCAGTTCCAGCGTGAACTCCTACGAGCAGTACTTC | CSSSVNSYEQYF
TRBD1 | TRBJ1-5 | NA | TRBV2 | TGTGCCAGCAGGCGGGACAGCTTAAATCAGCCCCAGCATTTT | CASRRDSLNQPQHF
NA | TRBJ1-1 | many | TRBV30 | TGTGCCGTGGAGGTCGGGGGGGAAGCTTTCTTT | CAVEVGGEAFF